These T cell receptor beta chains were read from a single sample in a study of cytomegalovirus exposure and HLA in healthy donors. Using immunoSEQ multiplex PCR, the repertoire was profiled, and TCRdb retains in-frame clones only, with some absent. The table records approximately 150,000 clones, approximately 80% of them present only once. Specimen: PBMCs. Receptors originate from a man in his forties or fifties in good health and CMV-seropositive. CDR3s include the opening cysteine and the closing phenylalanine or tryptophan. Fields, in order: clone size, V gene, CDR3 length, D gene, J gene, CDR3 DNA, CDR3 protein. D genes are given only for firm matches. Rows give clone size only sometimes, using once, few, many, or a class for an expanded clone.

NA	TRBV7-6	15	TRBD1	TRBJ2-1	TGTGCCAGCAGCGATTCCGGGACAGGGCGGAATGAGCAGTTCTTC	CASSDSGTGRNEQFF
NA	TRBV13	15	NA	TRBJ2-1	TGTGCCAGCAGCCCCCCGGGACTGGGTAGCAATGAGCAGTTCTTC	CASSPPGLGSNEQFF
NA	TRBV7-9	16	TRBD1	TRBJ1-5	TGTTCCAGCAGCCCCCCGGGACAGCGGGGCAATCAGCCCCAGCATTTT	CSSSPPGQRGNQPQHF
NA	TRBV6-4	14	NA	TRBJ2-1	TGTGCCAGCTCTGCTAGCGCGATATACAATGAGCAGTTCTTC	CASSASAIYNEQFF
NA	TRBV29-1	16	TRBD2	TRBJ2-6	TGCAGCGTTGGGGAGGGCCCATCCTCTGGGGCCAACGTCCTGACTTTC	CSVGEGPSSGANVLTF
NA	TRBV19	15	TRBD2	TRBJ2-7	TGTGCCAGTAGTATAGGTCCTAGCGGGAGCTACGAGCAGTACTTC	CASSIGPSGSYEQYF
NA	TRBV19	15	TRBD1	TRBJ2-2	TGTGCCAGTAGTTTAGGACAGGGAAGCACCGGGGAGCTGTTTTTT	CASSLGQGSTGELFF
few	TRBV6-5	16	NA	TRBJ2-2	TGTGCCAGCAGTTGGGGACTTCTCCTCTACACCGGGGAGCTGTTTTTT	CASSWGLLLYTGELFF
NA	TRBV2	13	NA	TRBJ2-2	TGTGCCAGCAGTGGACTAGAACGCGGGGAGCTGTTTTTT	CASSGLERGELFF
few	TRBV2	17	NA	TRBJ1-1	TGTGCCAGCCGACGTCGAAGAACGGGGTCGATGAACACTGAAGCTTTCTTT	CASRRRRTGSMNTEAFF
NA	TRBV5-4	14	TRBD1	TRBJ1-4	TGTGCCAGCAGGTTCGACAGGGCCGGTGAAAAACTGTTTTTT	CASRFDRAGEKLFF
few	TRBV4-2	17	NA	TRBJ1-2	TGTGCCAGCTCCCCGGAGGAGGGAGTGTCGGTCGGTCTTGGCTACACCTTC	CASSPEEGVSVGLGYTF
NA	TRBV11-2	14	NA	TRBJ2-7	TGTGCCAGCGCTCCGACTAGAACATCCTACGAGCAGTACTTC	CASAPTRTSYEQYF
NA	TRBV19	13	TRBD1	TRBJ2-7	TGTGCCAGTAGTATCCCAGGGGGCTACGAGCAGTACTTC	CASSIPGGYEQYF
NA	TRBV7-9	16	NA	TRBJ2-5	TGTTCCAGCAGCCCTCCCCTACAGGGAAACCAAGAGACCCAGTACTTC	CSSSPPLQGNQETQYF
NA	TRBV6-5	12	TRBD1	TRBJ2-7	TGTGCCAGCAGTTGGGACAGGGGAGAGCAGTACTTC	CASSWDRGEQYF
NA	TRBV10-1	14	NA	TRBJ1-3	TGCGCTTCCAAAGAGGACAACTCTGGAAACACCATATATTTT	CASKEDNSGNTIYF
NA	TRBV13	13	TRBD1	TRBJ2-7	TGTGCCAGCAGCGGGGACAGCTCCTACGAGCAGTACTTC	CASSGDSSYEQYF
NA	TRBV27	15	NA	TRBJ2-7	TGTGCCAGCAGGCTCTCGGGACTCCGTTCCTACGAGCAGTACTTC	CASRLSGLRSYEQYF
NA	TRBV30	12	NA	TRBJ2-1	TGTGCCTGGAGTGTAAGCCACAATGAGCAGTTCTTC	CAWSVSHNEQFF
NA	TRBV2	14	NA	TRBJ2-7	TGTGCCAGCAGTCCCGGGTCGCATTTCTACGAGCAGTACTTC	CASSPGSHFYEQYF
NA	TRBV28	13	TRBD1	TRBJ1-3	TGTGCCAGCAGAGACAGGGACGGGCACACCATATATTTT	CASRDRDGHTIYF
NA	TRBV7-9	17	TRBD1	TRBJ1-5	TGTGCCAGCAGTTCCGGGACAGGGGACTATAGCAATCAGCCCCAGCATTTT	CASSSGTGDYSNQPQHF
NA	TRBV2	15	NA	TRBJ2-3	TGTGCCAGCAGCGAGCTGGGAGCCGGGACAGATACGCAGTATTTT	CASSELGAGTDTQYF
NA	TRBV4-3	15	NA	TRBJ2-1	TGCGCCAGCAGCCAAGATCAGGCTAGCCGGGTCGAGCAGTTCTTC	CASSQDQASRVEQFF
NA	TRBV4-1	12	NA	TRBJ2-1	TGCGCCAGCAGCCAAGAAGAACCAGGGAAGTTCTTC	CASSQEEPGKFF
NA	TRBV27	14	TRBD1	TRBJ2-7	TGTGCCAGCAGTGCATACAGGGGGCCCTACGAGCAGTACTTC	CASSAYRGPYEQYF
NA	TRBV6-1	16	TRBD2	TRBJ2-3	TGTGCCAGCAGTGAAGGGACTAGCGGGAGTGCCCGACCGCAGTATTTT	CASSEGTSGSARPQYF
NA	TRBV6-6	15	NA	TRBJ1-5	TGTGCCAGCAGGCGGGACCAAAATAGCAATCAGCCCCAGCATTTT	CASRRDQNSNQPQHF
once	TRBV7-2	14	NA	TRBJ1-2	TGTGCCAGCAGCTTAGGGGGGGGCCGGAAAGGCTACACCTTC	CASSLGGGRKGYTF
NA	TRBV6-6	13	NA	TRBJ2-1	TGTGCCGTCGGGAGTCTCTCCTACAATGAGCAGTTCTTC	CAVGSLSYNEQFF
NA	TRBV7-9	14	NA	TRBJ2-7	TGTGCCAGCAGCTTAGTTCACAGGAACTACGAGCAGTACTTC	CASSLVHRNYEQYF
NA	TRBV5-1	14	NA	TRBJ1-2	TGCGCCAGCAGCTTCAGGCCTAGCGACTATGGCTACACCTTC	CASSFRPSDYGYTF